Shown below are 18 T cell receptor beta chains from a single sample sequenced in a study of identical twins. TCRdb re-analysed the 5' RACE reads in MiXCR, keeping a single row per CDR3 protein. The table has under 300,000 distinct CDR3 sequences, more than 9.5% seen once. The sample also formed part of further work on yellow fever vaccine responses in identical twins.

The sample consisted of memory (CD45RO+) T cells sorted from blood. These receptors all come from a woman between 18 and 29 years old in good health.

This clonotype was recorded at least ten times. The rearrangement links TRBV5-5 to TRBJ2-5; possibly TRBD1 or TRBD2 for D (5 bases each). Trimming removed 4 bases at V and 5 bases at J, with 21 bases between. The germline V gene encodes CDR1 SGHKS and CDR2 YYEKEE (reference sequence). This CDR3 contains 16 residues. In nucleotides, the CDR3 is TGTGCCAGCAGCGGAACAAGGGGAGCGTGGGAGGAGACCCAGTACTTC. Translated, it gives CASSGTRGAWEETQYF.

The J gene is TRBJ2-7, the V gene TRBV6-2 or TRBV6-3; tentative D call: TRBD1 (6 bases). This CDR3 region has 15 residues. The ends were cut back, 7 bases at V and 3 bases at J, with 19 bases in the middle. CDR1 MNHEY and CDR2 SVGEGT come from the germline V gene. As DNA, the CDR3 is TGTGCCAGCATCAAGGGGGACGCCTTGATCTACGAGCAGTACTTC. Encoded protein: CASIKGDALIYEQYF.

The V gene is TRBV9, the J gene TRBJ2-2; TRBD2 agrees at 9 bases. V gave up 2 bases and J gave up 7 bases; unmatched junction bases: 12. Germline V gene sequence: CDR1 SGDLS, CDR2 YYNGEE. The CDR3 loop spans 17 amino acids. CDR3 nucleotide sequence: TGTGCCAGCAGCGTGACGAATAGCGGGAGATATAACGGGGAGCTGTTTTTT. Its translation: CASSVTNSGRYNGELFF.

This clonotype was counted at least ten times. The V call is TRBV10-3, the J call TRBJ2-3; D remains unclear. The CDR3 is 11 residues long. Germline V gene data show CDR1 as ENHRY and CDR2 as SYGVKD. Trimming removed 5 bases from V and 2 bases from J, with 2 bases in between. CDR3 sequence reads: CAISNTDTQYF. In DNA, the CDR3 is TGTGCCATCAGTAACACAGATACGCAGTATTTT.

This clonotype was counted only a few times. V and J are TRBV6-1 and TRBJ2-4; 7 nucleotides align to TRBD2. Germline lookup yields CDR1 MNHNS and CDR2 SASEGT. The CDR3 runs to 14 residues. V lost 1 base and J lost 9; bases outside the gene matches: 6. CDR3 residues: CASSEGREISIQYF. The CDR3 coding sequence is TGTGCCAGCAGTGAAGGGCGGGAGATTAGCATTCAGTACTTC.

This clonotype was picked up many times. This rearrangement joins TRBV7-8 to TRBJ2-3, with D perhaps matching TRBD2 (7 bases). CDR3 length: 12 amino acids. V lost 8 bases and J lost 6, with 12 bases in between. CDR1 is SGHVS and CDR2 is FQNEAQ in the germline V gene. The CDR3 DNA reads as TGTGCCAGCGGACTAGGACAGGATACGCAGTATTTT. It translates to CASGLGQDTQYF.

The chain is built from TRBV4-3 and TRBJ2-2; possibly TRBD2 for D (6 bases). The ends were cut back, 0 bases at V and 5 bases at J, with 13 bases in the middle. The CDR3 consists of 16 residues. Germline values: CDR1 LGHNA, CDR2 YSLEER. This CDR3 is CASSQEVGSGTGELFF. In DNA, the CDR3 is TGCGCCAGCAGCCAAGAAGTGGGGAGCGGGACCGGGGAGCTGTTTTTT.

In its sample, this clonotype was seen many times. This rearrangement joins TRBV5-1 to TRBJ2-7, with D perhaps matching TRBD1 (6 bases). CDR3 length: 15 residues. Trimming took 1 base from V and 2 from J, leaving 13 bases between them. The germline CDR1 and CDR2 sequences are SGHRS and YFSETQ. CDR3 sequence: CASSLSGAGAYEQYF. The CDR3 DNA is TGCGCCAGCAGCTTGTCGGGCGCAGGGGCCTACGAGCAGTACTTC.

This clonotype was counted many times. The rearrangement uses TRBV12-3 or TRBV12-4 and TRBJ2-3; no clear D. Trimming stripped 8 bases from V and 1 base from J, with 13 bases between. This CDR3 contains 14 residues. The CDR3 protein is CASAPPGGTDTQYF. CDR3 in DNA: TGTGCCAGCGCCCCCCCGGGCGGCACAGATACGCAGTATTTT.

This sequence joins TRBV11-3 and TRBJ2-3, with no clear D. Germline V gene lookup returns CDR1 SGHNT and CDR2 YENEEA. V lost 3 bases and J 0 bases, leaving 4 bases between the germline ends. The CDR3 covers 13 residues. CDR3 protein: CASSLWSTDTQYF. DNA of the CDR3: TGTGCCAGCAGCTTGTGGAGCACAGATACGCAGTATTTT.

This chain links TRBV5-7 with TRBJ1-4; D remains unclear. TRBV5-7 is noted as an ORF with a role that remains uncertain. The CDR3 contains 17 residues. V was pared by 0 bases and J by 5 bases, with 17 bases between. CDR3 nucleotides: TGTGCCAGCAGCTTGGATCGTATGGCAAGAATAAATGAAAAACTGTTTTTT. This translates into CASSLDRMARINEKLFF.

The chain joins TRBV5-1 to TRBJ2-5; D is possibly TRBD1 (5 bases). There are 16 residues in the CDR3. V shed 0 bases and J shed 4 bases, with 16 bases lying between them. Germline V CDR1 and CDR2: SGHRS, YFSETQ. CDR3: CASSLGPGSIGETQYF. In DNA, the CDR3 is TGCGCCAGCAGCTTGGGTCCAGGGTCAATAGGAGAGACCCAGTACTTC.

This clonotype was counted many times. J is TRBJ2-3 and V is TRBV12-3 or TRBV12-4; 7 nucleotides match TRBD2. V lost 4 bases, J lost 0 bases, and 7 bases stayed unmatched. The CDR3 extends over 16 amino acids. DNA for the CDR3: TGTGCCAGCAGTTCCCGTGGGGGGGGAAGCACAGATACGCAGTATTTT. Protein sequence: CASSSRGGGSTDTQYF.

This clonotype has only one observation. V is TRBV30 and J is TRBJ2-2; D unresolved. Germline loops: CDR1 GTSNPN, CDR2 SVGIG (reference sequence). V dropped 4 bases and J dropped 6 bases, with 6 bases sitting between them. The length of the CDR3 is 11 residues. CDR3 amino acids: CAWTGSGELFF. The CDR3 bases are TGTGCCTGGACTGGGTCCGGGGAGCTGTTTTTT.

This clonotype was observed many times. This chain links TRBV29-1 with TRBJ2-3; TRBD1 might be the D (6 bases). The germline V gene has CDR1 SQVTM and CDR2 ANQGSEA. Trimming shortened V by 8 bases and J by 0 bases, and 15 bases separated the two germline ends. CDR3 length: 14 amino acids. The CDR3 reads CSTGLGASTDTQYF. The DNA of the CDR3 is TGCAGCACTGGACTGGGGGCTAGCACAGATACGCAGTATTTT.

In its sample, this clonotype was seen a few times. The V and J genes are TRBV12-3 or TRBV12-4 and TRBJ2-3, with TRBD2 as a possible D gene (5 bases). There are 13 residues in the CDR3. Trimming removed 5 bases at V and 7 bases at J, with 13 bases between. The chain's CDR3 is CASSALRENTQYF. The CDR3 region has the DNA TGTGCCAGCAGTGCCCTCCGGGAAAATACGCAGTATTTT.

In this sample, this clonotype turned up a few times. The rearrangement uses TRBV5-6 and TRBJ2-3; no firm D call. The ends were cut back, 4 bases at V and 6 bases at J, with 18 bases in the middle. This CDR3 has 15 amino acids. In germline, CDR1 is SGHDT, CDR2 YYEEEE. The CDR3 region is CASSLATGLGDTQYF. CDR3 nucleotide sequence: TGTGCCAGCAGCCTCGCGACTGGCTTGGGCGATACGCAGTATTTT.

This clonotype was counted many times. This sequence joins TRBV20-1 and TRBJ2-5; tentatively, D is TRBD1 (5 bases). The CDR3 consists of 12 residues. V was trimmed by 6 bases and J by 9 bases, leaving 17 bases between them. Germline V gene sequence: CDR1 DFQATT, CDR2 SNEGSKA (reference sequence). The CDR3 DNA reads as TGCAGTGCACCCCGCGAGGCAGGGTCCCAGTACTTC. It specifies CSAPREAGSQYF.